Each of the 3 T cell receptor beta chains below was sequenced from the same sample in a study of cytomegalovirus exposure and HLA in healthy donors. PCR amplification relied on 60 Vbeta primers (plus 13 Jbeta primers). Data came from immunoSEQ multiplex PCR; TCRdb stores just in-frame clones and leaves some out. The sample contains under 200,000 clones, about four fifths of which appear only once. Sequenced input: PBMCs. The receptors come from a woman between 45 and 65 years old in good health and CMV-seronegative.

The rearrangement uses TRBV5-1 and TRBJ2-3, with TRBD1 matching 11 bases. J lost 4 bases, V lost 8 bases, and 9 bases had no gene match. Per the germline V gene, CDR1 is SGHRS and CDR2 is YFSETQ. The CDR3 is 15 amino acids. This chain's CDR3 is CASTPSGQGADTQYF. The CDR3 DNA sequence: TGCGCCAGTACCCCCTCGGGACAGGGGGCAGATACGCAGTATTTT.

This clone was seen a single time. The V and J genes are TRBV7-3 and TRBJ2-1; the match to TRBD1 covers 10 bases. The CDR3 consists of 15 residues. CDR1 SGHTA and CDR2 FQGTGA come from the germline V gene. The V and J ends lost 4 bases and 4 bases, in that order; junction bases with no gene match: 4. The CDR3 DNA reads as TGTGCCAGCAGCTCCGGGACAGGGGAATACAATGAGCAGTTCTTC. The encoded protein is CASSSGTGEYNEQFF.

Points on this clone: Other DNA sequences from this sample encode an identical CDR3 as well. This chain joins TRBV18 and TRBJ2-3; D gene unclear. The V gene's germline CDR1 is KGHSH and CDR2 LQKENI. The CDR3 extends over 12 amino acids. Trimming left V 2 bases short and J 4 bases short, with 4 bases between. The CDR3 reads CASSPEADTQYF. The CDR3 nucleotides are TGTGCCAGCTCACCAGAGGCAGATACGCAGTATTTT.